Presented here are 25 T cell receptor beta chains from one specimen sequenced in a study of blood T cell repertoires in COVID-19 (dated by TCRdb to the early 2020s). Libraries came from the immunoSEQ multiplex PCR assay. In its TCRdb copy, this immuneACCESS table keeps in-frame sequences only and misses some clones. Where compared with another copy, unresolved V genes explain less than half of these, and the others have no known cause. This sample lists around 260,000 clones; 88% were detected once. The leading ten clones occupy about 4.1% of the sample. Sequencing was carried out using peripheral blood. The receptors originated from a man between 60 and 75 years old who had recovered from COVID-19.

The gene calls are TRBV25-1 and TRBJ1-1; 11 bases match TRBD1. Looked up from germline, CDR1 is MGHDK and CDR2 is SYGVNS. V gave up 9 bases and J gave up 5 bases; unmatched junction bases: 8. This CDR3 has 14 residues. Here the CDR3 DNA reads TGTGCCAGTCGGACAGGGGGCGGATGGACTGAAGCTTTCTTT. Translating gives CASRTGGGWTEAFF.

The genes are TRBV9 and TRBJ2-7; 10 bases agree with TRBD1. V shed 4 bases, J shed 6 bases, and the junction held 4 bases outside the gene matches. This CDR3 comprises 13 residues. Germline values: CDR1 SGDLS, CDR2 YYNGEE. Here the CDR3 DNA reads TGTGCCAGCAGCAGGACAGGGGGAAGCGAGCAGTACTTC. It codes for CASSRTGGSEQYF.

In this sample, this clone turned up a few times. The V and J genes are TRBV27 and TRBJ1-2, with 8 bases fitting TRBD1. CDR3 size: 14 residues. Germline CDR1 reads MNHEY; CDR2 reads SMNVEV (reference sequence). Losses at the gene ends were 4 bases for V and 2 bases for J; bases not matched to a gene: 3. The CDR3: CASSYRGRNYGYTF. The CDR3 bases are TGTGCCAGCAGTTACAGGGGGAGGAACTATGGCTACACCTTC.

This chain joins TRBV19 and TRBJ1-5; D unclear. V dropped 3 bases and J dropped 11 bases, with 17 bases sitting between them. The CDR3 has 14 residues. Per germline, CDR1 LNHDA and CDR2 SQIVND (reference sequence). The CDR3 loop is CASSMLEAVGSQHF. CDR3 nucleotide sequence: TGTGCCAGTAGTATGCTAGAGGCGGTTGGGTCCCAGCATTTT.

This sequence joins TRBV23-1 and TRBJ1-2; tentative D call: TRBD1 (6 bases). TRBV23-1 is an ORF, and what it does is uncertain. This CDR3 is 14 amino acids long. Between the trimmed V and J ends, which lost 6 bases and 2 bases, there was a span of 13 bases. The DNA of the CDR3 is TGCGCCAGCAGGGGGGGGGCGGGAAACTATGGCTACACCTTC. This sequence encodes CASRGGAGNYGYTF.

This clone was counted a single time. The rearrangement links TRBV6-2 or TRBV6-3 to TRBJ1-5; TRBD1 aligns across 12 bases. The germline CDR1 and CDR2 sequences are MNHEY and SVGEGT. J lost 4 bases, V lost 5 bases, and 6 bases had no gene match. The CDR3 length is 16 residues. CDR3 loop: CASSTSGQGANQPQHF. CDR3 sequence (DNA): TGTGCCAGCAGTACCTCGGGACAGGGGGCTAATCAGCCCCAGCATTTT.

This chain uses TRBV7-8 with TRBJ1-5; D is possibly TRBD1 (5 bases). The CDR3 contains 15 residues. V lost 5 bases, J lost 3 bases, and 14 bases lay in between. In germline, CDR1 is SGHVS, CDR2 FQNEAQ. The CDR3 reads CASSPPGGDNQPQHF. In DNA form, the CDR3 reads TGTGCCAGCAGCCCCCCGGGGGGGGACAATCAGCCCCAGCATTTT.

The chain carries TRBV30 and TRBJ1-1; D possibly corresponds to TRBD1 (5 bases). The CDR3 totals 12 residues. Germline CDR1 GTSNPN, CDR2 SVGIG (reference sequence). The germline V and J ends were trimmed by 3 bases and 2 bases, with 7 bases remaining between them. The CDR3 DNA reads TGTGCCTGGAGCGGGACTAACACTGAAGCTTTCTTT. Amino acid sequence: CAWSGTNTEAFF.

The genes are TRBV5-8 and TRBJ2-2; tentative D call: TRBD2 (5 bases). The germline CDR1 and CDR2 sequences are SGHTS and YDEGEE. The V end lost 6 bases, the J end lost 1 base, and 16 bases lay between the germline ends. This CDR3 is 16 amino acids long. This CDR3 reads CASNPGNRLNTGELFF. The CDR3 DNA follows: TGTGCCAGCAACCCGGGGAACAGATTGAACACCGGGGAGCTGTTTTTT.

The rearrangement joins TRBV15 to TRBJ1-1, with a possible D match to TRBD1 (5 bases). The length of the CDR3 is 14 residues. Germline assignment: CDR1 LNHNV and CDR2 YYDKDF (reference sequence). The germline V and J ends were trimmed by 0 bases and 1 base, with 6 bases remaining between them. In DNA, the CDR3 is TGTGCCACCAGCAGAGAGGGGGGGAACACTGAAGCTTTCTTT. It specifies CATSREGGNTEAFF. The full variable domain, with the rest looked up from reference TRBV15 and TRBJ1-1, is DAMVIQNPRYQVTQFGKPVTLSCSQTLNHNVMYWYQQKSSQAPKLLFHYYDKDFNNEADTPDNFQSRRPNTSFCFLDIRSPGLGDTAMYLCATSREGGNTEAFFGQGTRLTVV.

The chain is built from TRBV9 and TRBJ2-2; TRBD2 aligns across 9 bases. The trim removed 0 bases at V and 7 bases at J, leaving 10 bases unmatched. CDR1 and CDR2 (germline): SGDLS, YYNGEE. CDR3 length: 17 residues. The CDR3 is CASSVEWSGGNVGELFF. The CDR3 nucleotides are TGTGCCAGCAGCGTAGAGTGGAGCGGGGGGAATGTCGGGGAGCTGTTTTTT.

The rearrangement uses TRBV5-1 and TRBJ1-1; 9 bases are a match to TRBD1. The J segment lost 3 bases and the V segment lost 4 bases, leaving 10 bases of the junction unmatched. CDR3 length: 16 residues. Germline assignment: CDR1 SGHRS and CDR2 YFSETQ. The CDR3 reads CASSPNPGQGHTEAFF. The CDR3 coding sequence is TGCGCCAGCAGCCCAAATCCGGGACAGGGCCACACTGAAGCTTTCTTT.

The CDR3 here is CASSLRTGKNNEQFF. Written as DNA, the CDR3 is TGCGCCAGCAGCCTCCGGACAGGCAAAAACAATGAGCAGTTCTTC. This chain joins TRBV5-1 and TRBJ2-1; 7 bases line up with TRBD1. This CDR3 is 15 amino acids long. Per germline, CDR1 SGHRS and CDR2 YFSETQ. The V segment lost 4 bases and the J segment 5 bases; nucleotides outside the gene matches: 9.

The count of this clone is one. The chain recombines TRBV6-6 with TRBJ1-1; tentative D call: TRBD1 (5 bases). The length of the CDR3 is 11 residues. The V end was cut by 6 bases, the J end by 8 bases, with 10 bases between. Germline CDR1 is MNHNY and CDR2 is SVGAGI (reference sequence). CDR3 in DNA: TGTGCCAGCAGCCCTGACAGAGAAGCTTTCTTT. Amino acid sequence: CASSPDREAFF.

The chain has TRBV2 and TRBJ1-5, with D possibly being TRBD1 (5 bases). CDR3 length: 14 residues. Germline CDR1 is SNHLY and CDR2 is FYNNEI. With 4 bases removed from V and 2 bases from J, the gap between germline ends came to 9 bases. CDR3 sequence (DNA): TGTGCCAGCAGTGGGACATTCCGCAATCAGCCCCAGCATTTT. This translates into CASSGTFRNQPQHF.

This clone has a single count. The chain carries TRBV28 and TRBJ2-7; D unclear. Deletions cut 7 bases from V and 3 bases from J, with 10 bases between. This CDR3 spans 12 amino acids. Germline CDR1 MDHEN, CDR2 SYDVKM. For the CDR3, the DNA is TGTGCCAGCATCGGTACAGTCTACGAGCAGTACTTC. This encodes CASIGTVYEQYF.

In its sample, this clone was seen a few times. The chain uses TRBV5-6 and TRBJ1-5; D gene uncertain. Germline V gives CDR1 SGHDT, CDR2 YYEEEE. The CDR3 length is 14 residues. The ends were cut back, 3 bases at V and 3 bases at J, with 10 bases in the middle. CDR3 in DNA: TGTGCCAGCAGCTCTAGATACAACAATCAGCCCCAGCATTTT. The encoded protein is CASSSRYNNQPQHF. Full variable domain (remainder filled in from reference TRBV5-6 and TRBJ1-5): DAGVTQSPTHLIKTRGQQVTLRCSPKSGHDTVSWYQQALGQGPQFIFQYYEEEERQRGNFPDRFSGHQFPNYSSELNVNALLLGDSALYLCASSSRYNNQPQHFGDGTRLSIL.

The chain links TRBV11-2 to TRBJ2-5, with D tentatively TRBD1 (5 bases). The CDR3 sequence is 15 residues long. The germline V gene has CDR1 SGHAT and CDR2 FQNNGV. Trimming took off 0 bases at V and 4 bases at J, with 12 bases between the two ends. The chain's CDR3 is CASSLDWVQGETQYF. CDR3 bases: TGTGCCAGCAGCTTAGATTGGGTCCAGGGAGAGACCCAGTACTTC.

The V and J genes are TRBV12-3 or TRBV12-4 and TRBJ2-7; a weak D match, TRBD2 (5 bases). V was shortened by 6 bases and J by 0 bases, with 9 bases between the two germline ends. This CDR3 comprises 13 residues. The CDR3 bases are TGTGCCAGCAGCCGGGGTACCTCCTACGAGCAGTACTTC. Residues: CASSRGTSYEQYF.

The rearrangement links TRBV18 to TRBJ2-7; 8 bases match TRBD1. CDR1 is KGHSH, CDR2 LQKENI, per germline. The J segment lost 5 bases and the V segment lost 3 bases, leaving 6 bases of the junction unmatched. CDR3 length equals 14 residues. This chain's CDR3 is CASSPQGAKNEQYF. CDR3 sequence (DNA): TGTGCCAGCTCACCCCAGGGGGCGAAGAACGAGCAGTACTTC.

This clone has only one observation. The chain employs TRBV4-1 and TRBJ2-7; TRBD1 agrees at 7 bases. The V gene's germline CDR1 is MGHRA and CDR2 YSYEKL. The CDR3 loop spans 15 amino acids. The J segment lost 2 bases and the V segment lost 0 bases, leaving 4 bases of the junction unmatched. The CDR3 loop reads CASSQERTGAYEQYF. The CDR3 region has the DNA TGCGCCAGCAGCCAAGAGAGGACAGGAGCCTACGAGCAGTACTTC.

This chain links TRBV5-1 with TRBJ1-3; no firm D call. Germline V gives CDR1 SGHRS, CDR2 YFSETQ. V shed 5 bases and J shed 4 bases, with 13 bases lying between them. CDR3 length: 14 residues. CDR3 DNA sequence: TGCGCCAGCAGGCCGGAGGTGTTAGGAAACACCATATATTTT. Its translation: CASRPEVLGNTIYF.

The rearrangement joins TRBV7-2 to TRBJ2-7, with TRBD2 matching over 12 bases. V dropped 4 bases and J dropped 4; count of bases not matched to a gene: 8. CDR3 size: 16 residues. Germline-derived CDR1 and CDR2 are SGHTA and FQGNSA. CDR3 DNA sequence: TGTGCCAGCAGCTCAGCTACTAGCGGGGGGTTTTACGAGCAGTACTTC. Its protein product is CASSSATSGGFYEQYF.

The chain links TRBV24-1 to TRBJ2-3; D is possibly TRBD2 (6 bases). Germline CDR1 is KGHDR and CDR2 is SFDVKD. This CDR3 spans 14 amino acids. Trimming removed 5 bases at V and 2 bases at J, with 10 bases between. The CDR3 DNA is TGTGCCACCAGTGGGGGGGTGGCCACAGATACGCAGTATTTT. It yields the protein CATSGGVATDTQYF.

There are a few counts of this clone. This sequence joins TRBV7-3 and TRBJ1-6, with D perhaps matching TRBD1 (5 bases). CDR3 size: 15 residues. V lost 0 bases to trimming and J lost 9 bases, with 12 bases between them. The germline gives CDR1 SGHTA, CDR2 FQGTGA. For the CDR3, the DNA is TGTGCCAGCAGCTTAACACGTAGGGGAAGTTCACCCCTCCACTTT. Amino acid sequence: CASSLTRRGSSPLHF.